This entry features one T cell receptor (beta chain) sequence. Antigen unknown. These data belong to a study of monozygotic twins with inflammatory bowel disease. General observations from the study: Especially where disease activity was present, IBD patients had fewer clonotypes in common with others than healthy twins did. Cells of different T cell subtypes could not be told apart.

This CDR3 spans 12 amino acids. Germline assignment: CDR1 SGHTA and CDR2 FQGNSA. Each donor had about 2.5 ml of blood drawn. Template switching incorporated UMIs with a 6-nucleotide sample barcode. Following a re-call of the 5' RACE reads, TCRdb has one entry per CDR3 protein and lacks DNA. This sample's table has about 160,000 distinct CDR3 sequences. J is TRBJ2-5 and V is TRBV7-2. The clonotype was recovered from a human donor with ulcerative colitis or Crohn's disease, or a healthy co-twin of an affected twin (not recorded which). The sequencing sample was made of blood. CDR3 protein: CASSSDYATQYF.